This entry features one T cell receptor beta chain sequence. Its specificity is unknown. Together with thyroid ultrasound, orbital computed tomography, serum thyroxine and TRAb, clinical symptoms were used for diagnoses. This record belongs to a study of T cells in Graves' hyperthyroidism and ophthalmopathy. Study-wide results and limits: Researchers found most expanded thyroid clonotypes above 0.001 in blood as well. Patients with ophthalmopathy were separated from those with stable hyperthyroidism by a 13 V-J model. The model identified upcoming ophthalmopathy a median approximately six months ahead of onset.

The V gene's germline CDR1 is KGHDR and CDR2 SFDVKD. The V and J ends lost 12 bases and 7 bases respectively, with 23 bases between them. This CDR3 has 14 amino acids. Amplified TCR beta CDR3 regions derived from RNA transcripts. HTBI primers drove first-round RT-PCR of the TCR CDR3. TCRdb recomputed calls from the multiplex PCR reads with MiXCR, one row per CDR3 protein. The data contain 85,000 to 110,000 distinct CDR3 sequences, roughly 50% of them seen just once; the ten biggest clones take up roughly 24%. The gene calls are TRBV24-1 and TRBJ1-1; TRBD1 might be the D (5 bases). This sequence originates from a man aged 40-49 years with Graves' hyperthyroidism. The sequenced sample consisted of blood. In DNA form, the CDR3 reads TGTGCCGCGCCATGGGGGGGTTTGTTCAGTGAAGCTTTCTTT. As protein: CAAPWGGLFSEAFF.